The following is a T cell receptor (beta chain) sequence with its context. What it binds is unknown. V lost 3 bases to trimming and J lost 3 bases; unmatched junction nucleotides: 5. The length of the CDR3 is 15 residues. Germline CDR1 is MNHNS and CDR2 is SASEGT. Original handling: CDR3 differences across clinicopathological groups were used to build a distant-metastasis classifier for papillary thyroid cancer. MiXCR reprocessed the PCR reads for TCRdb. V and J calls and clone size were set by TCRdb, not the authors. Among 6,600 or so clones listed, about 32% were seen once. These data come from a study of metastatic and nonmetastatic thyroid tumors. About the research overall: For malignant and benign thyroid patients, tumor or nodule tissue and blood were the sources whose repertoires were compared. Whole-study findings and limits: It was reportedly found that TCR beta diversity was significantly higher in malignant thyroid tumors than in benign nodules, a difference seen in both blood and tumor samples.

Thyroid surgery took place with no prior treatment in any patient. The chain carries TRBV6-1 and TRBJ2-7, with 10 positions matching TRBD2. This sequence originates from a female donor with papillary thyroid cancer or a benign thyroid nodule (not recorded which). Some clones in this sample may be carry-over from other donors' samples. Sequences were obtained from tumor tissue. The CDR3 sequence: CASSDSLAGGYEQYF. DNA of the CDR3: TGTGCCAGCAGTGATAGTTTAGCGGGAGGCTACGAGCAGTACTTC.